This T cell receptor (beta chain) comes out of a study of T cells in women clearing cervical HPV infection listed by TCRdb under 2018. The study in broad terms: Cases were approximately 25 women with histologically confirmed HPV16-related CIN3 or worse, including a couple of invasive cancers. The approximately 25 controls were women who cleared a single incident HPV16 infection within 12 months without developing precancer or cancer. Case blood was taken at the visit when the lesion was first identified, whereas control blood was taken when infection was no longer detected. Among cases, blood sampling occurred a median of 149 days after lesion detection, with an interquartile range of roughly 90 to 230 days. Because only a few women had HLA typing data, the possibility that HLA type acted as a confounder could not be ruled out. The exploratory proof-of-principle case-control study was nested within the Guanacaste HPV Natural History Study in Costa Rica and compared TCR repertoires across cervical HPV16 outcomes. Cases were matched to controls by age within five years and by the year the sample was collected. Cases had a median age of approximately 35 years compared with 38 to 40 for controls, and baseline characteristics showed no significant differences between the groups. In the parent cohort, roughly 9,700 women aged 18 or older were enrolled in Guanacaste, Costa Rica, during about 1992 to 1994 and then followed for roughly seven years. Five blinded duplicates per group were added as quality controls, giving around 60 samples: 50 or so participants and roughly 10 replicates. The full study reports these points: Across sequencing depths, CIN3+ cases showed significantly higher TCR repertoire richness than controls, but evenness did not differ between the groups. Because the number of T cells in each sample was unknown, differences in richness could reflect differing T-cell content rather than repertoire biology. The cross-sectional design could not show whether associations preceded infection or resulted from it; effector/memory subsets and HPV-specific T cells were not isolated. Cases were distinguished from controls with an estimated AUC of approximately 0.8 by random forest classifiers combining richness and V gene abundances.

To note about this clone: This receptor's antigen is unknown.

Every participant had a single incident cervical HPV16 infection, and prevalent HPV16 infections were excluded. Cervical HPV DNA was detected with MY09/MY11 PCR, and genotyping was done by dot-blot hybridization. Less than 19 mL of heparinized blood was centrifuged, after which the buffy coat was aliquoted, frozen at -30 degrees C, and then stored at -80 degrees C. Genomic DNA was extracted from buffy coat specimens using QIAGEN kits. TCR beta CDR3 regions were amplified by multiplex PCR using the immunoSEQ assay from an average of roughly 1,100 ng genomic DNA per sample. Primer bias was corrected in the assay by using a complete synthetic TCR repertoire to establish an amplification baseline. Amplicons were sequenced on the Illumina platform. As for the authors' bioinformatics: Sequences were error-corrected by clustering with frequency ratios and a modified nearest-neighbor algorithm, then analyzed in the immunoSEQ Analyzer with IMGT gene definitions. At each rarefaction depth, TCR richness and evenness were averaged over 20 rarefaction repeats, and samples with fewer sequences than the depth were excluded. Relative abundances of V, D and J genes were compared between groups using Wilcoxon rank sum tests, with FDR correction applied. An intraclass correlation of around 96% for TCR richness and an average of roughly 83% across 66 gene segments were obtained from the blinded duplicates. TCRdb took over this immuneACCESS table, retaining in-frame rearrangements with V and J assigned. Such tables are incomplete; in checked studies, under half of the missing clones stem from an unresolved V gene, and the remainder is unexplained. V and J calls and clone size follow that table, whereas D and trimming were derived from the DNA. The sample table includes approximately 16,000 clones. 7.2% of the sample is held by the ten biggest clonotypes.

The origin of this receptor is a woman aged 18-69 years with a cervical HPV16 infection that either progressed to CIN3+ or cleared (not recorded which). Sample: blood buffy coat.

The encoded CDR3 is CASSTRTWGLNEQFF. The CDR3 DNA, read in part, is TGTGCCAGCAGCACGCGGACCTGGGGCTTAAATGAG. The chain employs TRBV7-8 and TRBJ2-1; perhaps TRBD1 is the D gene, with 5 bases matching. The read terminates 3 residues before the CDR3 end, so the remaining end is supplied by the germline J gene. CDR1 and CDR2, looked up from the germline V gene, are SGHVS and FQNEAQ. V and J lose 5 bases and 7 bases, and a span of 18 bases separates them. The CDR3 sequence holds 15 residues, the cysteine and phenylalanine included. The DNA covers only part of the CDR3, 36 bases in frame from base 1.